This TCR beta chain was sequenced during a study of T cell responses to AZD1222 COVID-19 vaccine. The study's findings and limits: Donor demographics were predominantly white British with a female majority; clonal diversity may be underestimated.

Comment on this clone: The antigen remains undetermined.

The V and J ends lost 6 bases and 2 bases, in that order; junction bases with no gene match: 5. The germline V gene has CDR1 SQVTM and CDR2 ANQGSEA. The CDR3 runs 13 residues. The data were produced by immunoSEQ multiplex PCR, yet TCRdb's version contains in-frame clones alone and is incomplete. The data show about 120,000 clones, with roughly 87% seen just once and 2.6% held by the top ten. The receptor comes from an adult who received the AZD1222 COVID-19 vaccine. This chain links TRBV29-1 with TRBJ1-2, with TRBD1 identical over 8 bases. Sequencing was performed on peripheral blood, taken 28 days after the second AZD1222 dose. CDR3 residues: CSVERDRNYGYTF. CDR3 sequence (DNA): TGCAGCGTCGAACGGGACAGGAACTATGGCTACACCTTC.